The present T cell receptor (beta chain) was sequenced within a study of T cell responses to AZD1222 COVID-19 vaccine. Whole-study findings and limits: Seropositivity was recorded at baseline in only 6 or 7 AZD1222 recipients. Donors skewed white British and female; clonal diversity was possibly underestimated. Repertoires were obtained only post-peak T cell response. Two AZD1222 doses significantly raised spike-specific TCR breadth and depth over controls.

The CDR3 loop spans 13 amino acids. CDR1 is SGHRS, CDR2 YFSETQ, per germline. V gave up 3 bases and J gave up 1 base, with 8 bases separating them. Sequencing used immunoSEQ multiplex PCR; TCRdb keeps in-frame clones, though not all of them. The table includes about 130,000 clones, around 85% detected once. This clone was detected only once. What it recognizes is unknown. The genes are TRBV5-1 and TRBJ2-7; D remains ambiguous. The TCR originated in an adult who received the AZD1222 COVID-19 vaccine. The sequencing used peripheral blood, collected 28 days after the second AZD1222 dose. The chain's CDR3 is CASSSLQSYEQYF. CDR3 nucleotide sequence: TGCGCCAGCAGCTCCTTACAGTCCTACGAGCAGTACTTC.